A single sample gave rise to the 26 T cell receptor beta chains below, sequenced in a study of T cell responses to AZD1222 COVID-19 vaccine. This table comes from immunoSEQ multiplex PCR, and its TCRdb copy is limited to in-frame clones, with some not included. Here the sample spans 250,000 to 300,000 clones, around 93% being singletons. The starting material was peripheral blood, obtained 28 days after the second AZD1222 dose. The receptors were sampled from an adult who received the AZD1222 COVID-19 vaccine.

This clone came up once. The chain carries TRBV28 and TRBJ1-2; D is unclear. Per the germline V gene, CDR1 is MDHEN and CDR2 is SYDVKM. Trimming shortened V by 7 bases and J by 8 bases, and 14 bases separated the two germline ends. CDR3 size: 12 residues. The CDR3 spells CASTSPGGGYTF. Written as DNA, the CDR3 is TGTGCCAGCACCTCCCCAGGAGGAGGCTACACCTTC.

The rearrangement links TRBV28 to TRBJ1-5; no reliable D call. Germline assignment: CDR1 MDHEN and CDR2 SYDVKM. The CDR3 runs 10 residues. V shed 8 bases and J shed 10 bases, with 9 bases lying between them. CDR3 sequence (DNA): TGTGCCAGCGGCTACCCCCCCCAGCATTTT. Encoded protein: CASGYPPQHF.

CDR3 bases: TGTGCCAGCAGCAATTCTTTCACGGGACCCTCCTACGAGCAGTACTTC. Translating gives CASSNSFTGPSYEQYF. The genes are TRBV21-1 and TRBJ2-7. TRBV21-1 counts as a pseudogene. This CDR3 region has 16 residues.

This chain uses TRBV7-8 with TRBJ1-3; D unclear. Trimming pared 5 bases from V and 3 bases from J, leaving 8 bases between. The CDR3 extends over 13 amino acids. Germline V CDR1 and CDR2: SGHVS, FQNEAQ. CDR3 region: CASSPYVGNTIYF. CDR3 sequence (DNA): TGTGCCAGCAGCCCCTACGTTGGAAACACCATATATTTT.

This chain links TRBV2 with TRBJ2-7; 8 nucleotides agree with TRBD2. CDR3 length equals 15 residues. Germline loops: CDR1 SNHLY, CDR2 FYNNEI. The trim removed 2 bases at V and 2 bases at J, leaving 5 bases unmatched. The CDR3 coding sequence is TGTGCCAGCAGTGAACGTGCGGGGGGACCCTACGAGCAGTACTTC. Residues: CASSERAGGPYEQYF. The full variable domain, completed using reference TRBV2 and TRBJ2-7, is EPEVTQTPSHQVTQMGQEVILRCVPISNHLYFYWYRQILGQKVEFLVSFYNNEISEKSEIFDDQFSVERPDGSNFTLKIRSTKLEDSAMYFCASSERAGGPYEQYFGPGTRLTVT.

V gene TRBV7-2 combines with J gene TRBJ2-1; a possible D gene is TRBD2 (5 bases). With 2 bases removed from V and 6 bases from J, the gap between germline ends came to 8 bases. The CDR3 consists of 13 residues. The germline CDR1 and CDR2 sequences are SGHTA and FQGNSA. The CDR3 region is CASSLLAVNEQFF. The DNA of the CDR3 is TGTGCCAGCAGCTTACTAGCAGTCAATGAGCAGTTCTTC.

About this clone itself: Other DNA sequences in this specimen translate into the identical CDR3. The chain joins TRBV3-1 (or the pseudogene TRBV3-2) to TRBJ1-1; tentative D call: TRBD1 (5 bases). The V end was cut by 1 base, the J end by 4 bases, with 10 bases between. The CDR3 sequence is 14 residues long. Germline CDR1 reads LGHDT; CDR2 reads YNNKEL (reference sequence). The CDR3 nucleotides are TGTGCCAGCAGCCAAGTAACGGGGGGCACTGAAGCTTTCTTT. Amino acids: CASSQVTGGTEAFF.

The chain recombines TRBV21-1 with TRBJ1-2; the table's D call, TRBD1, was not checked against the DNA. TRBV21-1 is termed a pseudogene. The CDR3 has 11 amino acids. The CDR3: CASSRHDGYTF. CDR3 DNA: TGTGCCAGCAGCAGGCACGATGGCTACACCTTC.

The genes are TRBV6-2 or TRBV6-3 and TRBJ2-1; perhaps TRBD2 as D (6 bases). Trimming took 2 bases from V and 10 from J, leaving 12 bases between them. Germline V gives CDR1 MNHEY, CDR2 SVGEGT. The CDR3 extends over 13 amino acids. The CDR3 here is CASSYGPGVEQFF. The CDR3 nucleotides read TGTGCCAGCAGTTACGGGCCGGGGGTAGAGCAGTTCTTC.

This chain joins TRBV6-1 and TRBJ2-5; no clear D gene. Germline CDR1 and CDR2: MNHNS and SASEGT. V lost 2 bases to trimming and J lost 2 bases, with 12 bases between them. This CDR3 is built from 15 residues. The CDR3 sequence is CASSESMAHQETQYF. The CDR3, as DNA: TGTGCCAGCAGTGAATCAATGGCACATCAAGAGACCCAGTACTTC.

The CDR3 coding sequence is TGTGCCAGCAGTTACGGGAGGTACGAGCAGTACTTC. Translating it yields CASSYGRYEQYF. The chain has TRBV28 and TRBJ2-7; 7 bases agree with TRBD2. With V trimmed by 4 bases and J by 4 bases, 1 base remained unmatched. The CDR3 totals 12 residues. Germline V lookup: CDR1 MDHEN, CDR2 SYDVKM.

The CDR3: CASSPSKDRAGEQYF. CDR3 nucleotide sequence: TGTGCCAGCTCACCATCGAAGGACAGGGCGGGTGAGCAGTACTTC. The chain joins TRBV18 to TRBJ2-7; 8 bases agree with TRBD1. With V trimmed by 2 bases and J by 7 bases, 10 bases remained unmatched. This CDR3 has 15 residues. Germline assignment: CDR1 KGHSH and CDR2 LQKENI.

This rearrangement joins TRBV11-2 to TRBJ2-7; 9 bases line up with TRBD1. In germline, CDR1 is SGHAT, CDR2 FQNNGV. V was pared by 4 bases and J by 0 bases, with 4 bases of the junction left unmatched. The CDR3 runs 15 residues. CDR3 amino acids: CASSYTGGASYEQYF. As DNA, the CDR3 is TGTGCCAGCAGCTATACAGGGGGCGCCTCCTACGAGCAGTACTTC.

The chain joins TRBV28 to TRBJ1-3; 10 bases agree with TRBD1. V lost 1 base to trimming and J lost 2 bases; unmatched junction nucleotides: 2. Germline V gene lookup returns CDR1 MDHEN and CDR2 SYDVKM. The CDR3 covers 16 residues. CDR3 sequence: CASSLFGTGAGNTIYF. In nucleotides, the CDR3 is TGTGCCAGCAGTTTATTCGGGACAGGGGCTGGAAACACCATATATTTT.

As regards this clone: Other DNA sequences in the sample encode the same CDR3. For the CDR3, the DNA is TGCGCCAGCAGCCAAGAGGGCGGTTACGAGCAGTACTTC. Amino acid sequence: CASSQEGGYEQYF. This rearrangement joins TRBV4-1 to TRBJ2-7; D uncertain. Germline V lookup: CDR1 MGHRA, CDR2 YSYEKL. Trimming pared 0 bases from V and 4 bases from J, leaving 7 bases between. CDR3 size: 13 residues.

V is TRBV5-1 and J is TRBJ1-1, with TRBD1 matching 8 bases. Unmatched junction bases numbered 1, after V lost 0 bases and J lost 0 bases. The CDR3 covers 15 residues. In germline, CDR1 is SGHRS, CDR2 YFSETQ. This CDR3 reads CASSLGTGLNTEAFF. The DNA of the CDR3 is TGCGCCAGCAGCTTGGGGACAGGGTTGAACACTGAAGCTTTCTTT.

The J gene is TRBJ1-1, the V gene TRBV5-4; D gene ambiguous. The CDR3 has 18 residues. The V and J ends lost 2 bases and 0 bases respectively, with 20 bases between them. Per germline, CDR1 SGHNT and CDR2 YYREEE (reference sequence). Here the CDR3 reads CASSLSESNTIMNTEAFF. CDR3 nucleotides: TGTGCCAGCAGCTTATCCGAGAGTAACACGATCATGAACACTGAAGCTTTCTTT.

The CDR3 nucleotides are TGTGCCAGCAGCTTAGAGATCACCGGGGAGCTGTTTTTT. Encoded protein: CASSLEITGELFF. V usage is TRBV7-2 and J usage is TRBJ2-2, with no clear D. CDR1 SGHTA and CDR2 FQGNSA come from the germline V gene. The CDR3 has 13 amino acids. Between the trimmed V and J ends, which lost 1 base and 4 bases, there was a span of 4 bases.

V gene TRBV3-1 (or the pseudogene TRBV3-2) combines with J gene TRBJ2-2; D gene ambiguous. Germline V gene lookup returns CDR1 LGHDT and CDR2 YNNKEL (reference sequence). Between the trimmed V and J ends, which lost 3 bases and 5 bases, there was a span of 4 bases. The length of the CDR3 is 12 residues. CDR3: CASSHGTGELFF. The CDR3 coding sequence is TGTGCCAGCAGCCATGGGACCGGGGAGCTGTTTTTT.

The chain links TRBV11-2 to TRBJ1-1; a possible D gene is TRBD1 (6 bases). The V gene lost 9 bases and the J gene lost 4 bases, with 15 bases spanning the gap. The CDR3 loop spans 13 amino acids. The V gene's germline CDR1 is SGHAT and CDR2 FQNNGV. CDR3 amino acids: CASGAGTTTEAFF. As DNA, the CDR3 is TGTGCCAGTGGCGCCGGGACAACCACTGAAGCTTTCTTT.

This CDR3 is CATSDLQTSGSDEQFF. DNA for the CDR3: TGTGCCACCAGTGATTTGCAGACTAGCGGGAGCGATGAGCAGTTCTTC. This rearrangement joins TRBV24-1 to TRBJ2-1; TRBD2 aligns across 12 bases. From germline, CDR1 is KGHDR and CDR2 SFDVKD. This CDR3 contains 16 residues. Trimming cost V 0 bases and J 8 bases; bases outside gene matches: 4.

The chain has TRBV5-1 and TRBJ1-1; D is possibly TRBD1 (5 bases). Trimming took 2 bases from V and 5 from J, leaving 13 bases between them. From germline, CDR1 is SGHRS and CDR2 YFSETQ. This CDR3 is built from 14 residues. CDR3 in amino acids: CASSLSGGWTEAFF. CDR3 sequence (DNA): TGCGCCAGCAGCTTATCCGGGGGGTGGACTGAAGCTTTCTTT.

This clone was seen a single time. This chain links TRBV7-8 with TRBJ2-2; 8 bases are shared with TRBD1. Germline V gene data show CDR1 as SGHVS and CDR2 as FQNEAQ. CDR3 length: 14 residues. V dropped 5 bases and J dropped 9; count of bases not matched to a gene: 8. The CDR3 sequence: CASSGTGRRWELFF. The CDR3 DNA reads TGTGCCAGCAGCGGGACAGGCCGAAGGTGGGAGCTGTTTTTT.

V gene TRBV7-9 combines with J gene TRBJ2-7, with 7 bases matching TRBD1. Germline CDR1 is SEHNR and CDR2 is FQNEAQ (reference sequence). The CDR3 covers 12 residues. V shed 7 bases and J 5 bases; nucleotides not matched to a gene: 5. The CDR3 reads CASTYRGDEQYF. The CDR3 DNA reads TGTGCCAGCACCTACAGGGGTGACGAGCAGTACTTC. The variable domain in full, with the rest retrieved from reference TRBV7-9 and TRBJ2-7, is DTGVSQNPRHKITKRGQNVTFRCDPISEHNRLYWYRQTLGQGPEFLTYFQNEAQLEKSRLLSDRFSAERPKGSFSTLEIQRTEQGDSAMYLCASTYRGDEQYFGPGTRLTVT.

The rearrangement uses TRBV2 and TRBJ1-5; 7 bases are a match to TRBD1. Germline-derived CDR1 and CDR2 are SNHLY and FYNNEI. The CDR3 is made up of 12 amino acids. Germline trimming cut 5 bases from V and 7 bases from J; bases unmatched to any gene: 2. CDR3 nucleotide sequence: TGTGCCAGCAGTACCAGGGGGCAGCCCCAGCATTTT. Its protein product is CASSTRGQPQHF.

This clone has only one observation. This chain connects TRBV28 to TRBJ2-7; maybe TRBD2 (6 bases). The V gene's germline CDR1 is MDHEN and CDR2 SYDVKM. This CDR3 has 14 amino acids. V lost 6 bases to trimming and J lost 6 bases, with 18 bases between them. CDR3 sequence: CASSPPGEVREQYF. The CDR3 DNA is TGTGCCAGCAGCCCACCGGGGGAGGTACGCGAGCAGTACTTC.